Included here is one T cell receptor beta chain sequence, with context. This record comes from a study of blood T cell repertoires in COVID-19. The CDR3 covers 16 residues. Germline V gives CDR1 MNHEY, CDR2 SMNVEV (reference sequence). The V and J ends lost 2 bases and 1 base, in that order; junction bases with no gene match: 4. TCRdb keeps only in-frame clones here, not all; method: immunoSEQ multiplex PCR. The sample holds 220,000 or so clones, approximately 86% seen once. The sequencing sample was made of peripheral blood. The chain recombines TRBV27 with TRBJ2-4; 8 bases are shared with TRBD1. The origin of this receptor is a woman between 45 and 60 years old with COVID-19, enrolled during active disease. CDR3 loop: CASSLTQGAAKNIQYF. The CDR3 DNA is TGTGCCAGCAGTTTAACGCAGGGGGCGGCCAAAAACATTCAGTACTTC.